This T cell receptor beta chain is drawn from a study of blood T cell repertoires in COVID-19. The wider study: Some COVID-19 samples were acute and others convalescent; all came from the United States, Italy and Spain. PBMCs, B-cell-depleted T cells, or T cells were the source of the cDNA or gDNA that made up the material.

Authors' data handling: Amplification of reference gene primers was used by the study to estimate nucleated cell counts. The assay was immunoSEQ multiplex PCR, and TCRdb's table has in-frame clones only and misses some. V, J and clone size were drawn from that table, and D and trimming were deduced from the DNA. The profile covers roughly 170,000 clones, with about 90% appearing a single time and less than 25% taken by the ten largest. Between the trimmed V and J ends, which lost 0 bases and 3 bases, there was a span of 8 bases. Germline CDR1 is MGHRA and CDR2 is YSYEKL. This CDR3 has 15 residues. The source is a man in his 70s with active or convalescent COVID-19. The chain employs TRBV4-1 and TRBJ2-2; possible D gene TRBD2, 6 bases. Sequencing was done on a sample of peripheral blood. CDR3 protein: CASSQERRDTGELFF. The DNA for the CDR3 is TGCGCCAGCAGCCAAGAGAGGAGGGACACCGGGGAGCTGTTTTTT.